The next 10 T cell receptor beta chains were all read from a single sample in a study of PD-1 blockade in classical Hodgkin lymphoma. All patients experienced relapse after autologous stem cell transplantation, and brentuximab vedotin exposure was variable. Measured with immunoSEQ multiplex PCR; TCRdb has only the in-frame clones, and not every one. Here the sample spans about 94,000 clones, nearly 90% being singletons. The material sequenced was peripheral blood mononuclear cells (PBMCs), taken before the second cycle of nivolumab. The receptors shown here come from a human donor with classical Hodgkin lymphoma.

V usage is TRBV30 and J usage is TRBJ2-7, with D perhaps matching TRBD1 or TRBD2 (5 bases each). Looked up from germline, CDR1 is GTSNPN and CDR2 is SVGIG (reference sequence). The CDR3 runs 13 residues. V was clipped by 3 bases and J by 4 bases, with 13 bases between them. CDR3 loop: CAWSPGTRYEQYF. Here the CDR3 DNA reads TGTGCCTGGAGCCCGGGGACGAGGTACGAGCAGTACTTC.

The chain has TRBV5-1 and TRBJ2-4; 8 bases agree with TRBD2. The V and J ends lost 4 bases and 5 bases, in that order; junction bases with no gene match: 8. CDR3 length equals 15 residues. Germline CDR1 and CDR2: SGHRS and YFSETQ. In nucleotides, the CDR3 is TGCGCCAGCAGCACCTCCGGGACTAGGGAAAACATTCAGTACTTC. This encodes CASSTSGTRENIQYF.

The chain uses TRBV18 and TRBJ2-7; D ambiguous. This CDR3 region has 12 residues. Germline CDR1 is KGHSH and CDR2 is LQKENI. The V gene lost 5 bases and the J gene lost 3 bases, with 8 bases spanning the gap. The CDR3 here is CASSRHGYEQYF. The CDR3 nucleotides are TGTGCCAGCTCAAGACACGGCTACGAGCAGTACTTC.

Only one count was recorded for this clone. V usage is TRBV5-8 and J usage is TRBJ2-2, with 10 bases aligning to TRBD1. This CDR3 spans 16 amino acids. Germline V gives CDR1 SGHTS, CDR2 YDEGEE. With 0 bases clipped from V and 4 bases from J, the junction kept 3 bases outside the gene matches. The CDR3 nucleotides read TGTGCCAGCAGCTTGGGGGACAGGGGCCTCACCGGGGAGCTGTTTTTT. This translates into CASSLGDRGLTGELFF.

This chain connects TRBV4-1 to TRBJ2-7; the D gene is possibly TRBD2 (5 bases). CDR3 length: 13 residues. Germline-derived CDR1 and CDR2 are MGHRA and YSYEKL. Trimming stripped 4 bases from V and 3 bases from J, with 10 bases between. The CDR3 loop is CASSPPGNYEQYF. The CDR3 DNA is TGCGCCAGCAGCCCACCGGGAAACTACGAGCAGTACTTC.

The V and J genes are TRBV7-2 and TRBJ1-5, with a tentative D call TRBD1 (5 bases). The CDR3 runs to 18 residues. Germline V gene lookup returns CDR1 SGHTA and CDR2 FQGNSA. Trimming shortened V by 5 bases and J by 7 bases, and 27 bases separated the two germline ends. The CDR3 bases are TGTGCCAGCAGCCCGATAGGCTTGGGACGGACAATCAGGCAGCCCCAGCATTTT. Its translation is CASSPIGLGRTIRQPQHF.

The chain combines TRBV11-2 with TRBJ2-5, with 8 nucleotides matching TRBD2. Per the germline V gene, CDR1 is SGHAT and CDR2 is FQNNGV. Germline trimming cut 3 bases from V and 2 bases from J; bases unmatched to any gene: 2. The CDR3 runs to 14 residues. This CDR3 reads CASSFSGEQETQYF. CDR3 nucleotides: TGTGCCAGCAGCTTTAGCGGGGAACAAGAGACCCAGTACTTC.

The chain combines TRBV9 with TRBJ2-1; 9 bases agree with TRBD2. J lost 8 bases, V lost 4 bases, and 10 bases had no gene match. The CDR3 extends over 15 amino acids. Germline V gene lookup returns CDR1 SGDLS and CDR2 YYNGEE. CDR3 sequence: CASSQTASGIHEQFF. Written as DNA, the CDR3 is TGTGCCAGCAGCCAAACGGCTAGCGGGATCCATGAGCAGTTCTTC.

The gene calls are TRBV7-9 and TRBJ1-1, with D unclear. This CDR3 has 15 residues. CDR1 and CDR2 (germline): SEHNR, FQNEAQ (reference sequence). Deletions cut 3 bases from V and 4 bases from J, with 15 bases between. The CDR3 loop reads CASSLGPRDGTEAFF. The CDR3 region has the DNA TGTGCCAGCAGCTTGGGCCCGCGAGACGGCACTGAAGCTTTCTTT.

V and J are TRBV5-6 and TRBJ1-2; perhaps TRBD1 as D (5 bases). V dropped 0 bases and J dropped 7 bases, with 16 bases sitting between them. Germline values: CDR1 SGHDT, CDR2 YYEEEE. CDR3 length: 15 residues. CDR3 residues: CASSLVQVPSGGYTF. DNA for the CDR3: TGTGCCAGCAGCTTGGTACAGGTACCGTCGGGTGGCTACACCTTC.